The 27 T cell receptor beta chains given below trace back to one sample, sequenced in a study of blood T cell repertoires in COVID-19. Sequenced by immunoSEQ multiplex PCR; TCRdb stores in-frame clones only, minus some. The sample has about 70,000 clones, 70% to 85% seen once. The source material was peripheral blood. Receptors were obtained from a woman in her seventies with acute or convalescent COVID-19.

The genes are TRBV5-5 and TRBJ2-2; 11 bases are shared with TRBD1. V lost 0 bases to trimming and J lost 5 bases; unmatched junction nucleotides: 3. Germline CDR1 SGHKS, CDR2 YYEKEE (reference sequence). The CDR3 sequence is 16 residues long. The CDR3 sequence is CASSLEGTGGTGELFF. CDR3 nucleotide sequence: TGTGCCAGCAGCTTGGAAGGGACAGGGGGTACCGGGGAGCTGTTTTTT.

The J gene is TRBJ2-2, the V gene TRBV5-1; 8 nucleotides agree with TRBD1. CDR3 length: 16 residues. V shed 4 bases, J shed 3 bases, and the junction held 8 bases outside the gene matches. Germline V CDR1 and CDR2: SGHRS, YFSETQ. Here the CDR3 reads CASSRTDRGDTGELFF. The CDR3 DNA reads as TGCGCCAGCAGCCGAACCGACAGGGGCGACACCGGGGAGCTGTTTTTT. Supplemented by reference TRBV5-1 and TRBJ2-2, the full variable domain reads KAGVTQTPRYLIKTRGQQVTLSCSPISGHRSVSWYQQTPGQGLQFLFEYFSETQRNKGNFPGRFSGRQFSNSRSEMNVSTLELGDSALYLCASSRTDRGDTGELFFGEGSRLTVL.

CDR3 region: CASSFSLLAGGNEQFF. CDR3 DNA sequence: TGTGCCAGCAGTTTTAGCCTACTAGCGGGAGGCAATGAGCAGTTCTTC. V and J are TRBV27 and TRBJ2-1; TRBD2 agrees at 12 bases. Germline CDR1 is MNHEY and CDR2 is SMNVEV (reference sequence). J gave up 6 bases and V 3 bases, and 6 bases lay outside the gene matches. The CDR3 contains 16 residues.

The chain uses TRBV28 and TRBJ2-3; a possible D gene is TRBD2 (6 bases). The germline CDR1 and CDR2 sequences are MDHEN and SYDVKM. This CDR3 is built from 12 residues. Trimming removed 8 bases at V and 4 bases at J, with 10 bases between. The CDR3, as DNA: TGTGCCAGCCGGGGGAGCGCAGATACGCAGTATTTT. This codes for CASRGSADTQYF.

This clone was observed a single time. The chain is built from TRBV6-2 or TRBV6-3 and TRBJ2-3; TRBD1 agrees at 7 bases. This CDR3 region has 14 residues. Germline V lookup: CDR1 MNHEY, CDR2 SVGEGT. V was clipped by 3 bases and J by 5 bases; unmatched bases: 5. As DNA, the CDR3 is TGTGCCAGCAGTTATCTCAGGGGGAAAGATACGCAGTATTTT. Residues: CASSYLRGKDTQYF.

V is TRBV3-1 (or the pseudogene TRBV3-2) and J is TRBJ2-7; no clear D. Germline V gene sequence: CDR1 LGHDT, CDR2 YNNKEL (reference sequence). Trimming took off 0 bases at V and 0 bases at J, with 6 bases between the two ends. CDR3 length equals 14 residues. The CDR3 DNA sequence: TGTGCCAGCAGCCAAGACTATTACTCCTACGAGCAGTACTTC. Translating it yields CASSQDYYSYEQYF.

The chain recombines TRBV7-6 with TRBJ1-1, with TRBD1 as a possible D gene (5 bases). The CDR3 totals 13 residues. Germline CDR1 SGHVS, CDR2 FNYEAQ. Between the trimmed V and J ends, which lost 4 bases and 2 bases, there was a span of 8 bases. This CDR3 reads CASSWTSNTEAFF. Here the CDR3 DNA reads TGTGCCAGCAGCTGGACATCCAACACTGAAGCTTTCTTT.

V gene TRBV5-8 combines with J gene TRBJ1-4; D gene ambiguous. V gave up 4 bases and J gave up 7 bases, with 20 bases separating them. This CDR3 is built from 16 residues. CDR1 is SGHTS, CDR2 YDEGEE, per germline. The CDR3 is CASSLRREGVTEKLFF. CDR3 DNA sequence: TGTGCCAGCAGCCTGCGGAGGGAGGGCGTGACTGAAAAACTGTTTTTT.

The chain joins TRBV7-9 to TRBJ2-5; TRBD1 aligns across 9 bases. Unmatched junction bases numbered 13, after V lost 4 bases and J lost 1 base. CDR3 size: 18 residues. Germline CDR1 and CDR2: SEHNR and FQNEAQ (reference sequence). The CDR3 region is CASSYPPGTGKLQETQYF. The CDR3 region has the DNA TGTGCCAGCAGCTACCCACCGGGGACAGGGAAACTCCAAGAGACCCAGTACTTC.

The chain links TRBV3-1 (or the pseudogene TRBV3-2) to TRBJ1-5; no reliable D call. Germline assignment: CDR1 LGHDT and CDR2 YNNKEL (reference sequence). V was cut by 1 base and J by 5 bases, with 6 bases left in between. This CDR3 is built from 13 residues. CDR3 sequence (DNA): TGTGCCAGCAGCCAAGGTCGTGATCAGCCCCAGCATTTT. Translating it yields CASSQGRDQPQHF.

V and J are TRBV4-1 and TRBJ1-2; tentatively, D is TRBD1 (6 bases). Germline V gene lookup returns CDR1 MGHRA and CDR2 YSYEKL. This CDR3 contains 17 residues. The V end was cut by 3 bases, the J end by 5 bases, with 22 bases between. CDR3 DNA sequence: TGCGCCAGCAGCCAGTTATTAGGACAGCAGGGTGGTTATGGCTACACCTTC. It encodes CASSQLLGQQGGYGYTF.

The chain has TRBV2 and TRBJ2-1; TRBD1 might be the D (5 bases). Trimming took 5 bases from V and 8 from J, leaving 19 bases between them. The CDR3 totals 15 residues. CDR1 and CDR2 (germline): SNHLY, FYNNEI. CDR3 coding DNA: TGTGCCAGCAGTCTTCGACAGTTGGGTGGGTATGAGCAGTTCTTC. This gives the protein CASSLRQLGGYEQFF.

This chain connects TRBV7-9 to TRBJ2-3; 7 bases are shared with TRBD1. The CDR3 runs 15 residues. The V and J ends lost 2 bases and 6 bases, in that order; junction bases with no gene match: 8. Germline CDR1 and CDR2: SEHNR and FQNEAQ (reference sequence). CDR3 protein: CASSLNLGGADTQYF. The CDR3 nucleotides read TGTGCCAGCAGCTTAAACTTAGGGGGCGCGGATACGCAGTATTTT.

This chain uses TRBV6-1 with TRBJ2-7; D not certain. Trimming stripped 3 bases from V and 6 bases from J, with 12 bases between. CDR1 is MNHNS and CDR2 is SASEGT in the germline V gene. CDR3 length equals 13 residues. CDR3 in DNA: TGTGCCAGCAGTGAGGCGGCCACAACCGAGCAGTACTTC. Protein sequence: CASSEAATTEQYF.

The V call is TRBV29-1, the J call TRBJ1-1; D might be TRBD1 (6 bases). The CDR3 has 14 residues. V was pared by 5 bases and J by 1 base, with 14 bases between. Germline values: CDR1 SQVTM, CDR2 ANQGSEA. CDR3 amino acids: CSVRTGTPNTEAFF. The CDR3 bases are TGCAGCGTTAGAACCGGGACACCGAACACTGAAGCTTTCTTT.

This sequence joins TRBV19 and TRBJ1-1; 8 nucleotides align to TRBD1. Per germline, CDR1 LNHDA and CDR2 SQIVND (reference sequence). The CDR3 contains 13 residues. Losses at the gene ends were 2 bases for V and 4 bases for J; bases not matched to a gene: 0. CDR3 sequence (DNA): TGTGCCAGTAGTATAACAGGGGGCACTGAAGCTTTCTTT. As protein: CASSITGGTEAFF.

The chain recombines TRBV11-2 with TRBJ2-7; 9 nucleotides agree with TRBD2. V trimming: 3 bases; J trimming: 5 bases; junction bases outside the gene matches: 8. The CDR3 contains 15 residues. The germline V gene has CDR1 SGHAT and CDR2 FQNNGV. CDR3 in DNA: TGTGCCAGCAGCTTTTGGGCGGGGGGGGCCGACGAGCAGTACTTC. It encodes CASSFWAGGADEQYF. The full variable domain, its missing parts supplied by reference TRBV11-2 and TRBJ2-7, is EAGVAQSPRYKIIEKRQSVAFWCNPISGHATLYWYQQILGQGPKLLIQFQNNGVVDDSQLPKDRFSAERLKGVDSTLKIQPAKLEDSAVYLCASSFWAGGADEQYFGPGTRLTVT.

The chain's CDR3 is CASSEPQGTGLTDTQYF. For the CDR3, the DNA is TGCGCCAGCAGTGAGCCACAGGGGACGGGCCTCACAGATACGCAGTATTTT. This chain uses TRBV10-1 with TRBJ2-3, with 7 bases lining up with TRBD1. The V gene end was trimmed by 2 bases and the J gene end by 2 bases; junction bases not matched to a gene: 10. The CDR3 loop spans 17 amino acids. Germline V gives CDR1 WNHNN, CDR2 SYGVQD (reference sequence).

The gene calls are TRBV21-1 and TRBJ2-5; the table's D call, TRBD1, was not checked against the DNA. TRBV21-1 is shown as a pseudogene. The CDR3 sequence is 14 residues long. This CDR3 is CASSNLRDRATQYF. DNA for the CDR3: TGTGCCAGCAGCAATCTCCGAGACAGGGCCACCCAGTACTTC.

In its sample, this clone was seen a few times. The V and J genes are TRBV6-6 and TRBJ2-2; TRBD1 agrees at 7 bases. The CDR3 extends over 13 amino acids. V trimming: 6 bases; J trimming: 6 bases; junction bases outside the gene matches: 4. Germline V gives CDR1 MNHNY, CDR2 SVGAGI (reference sequence). The CDR3 loop reads CASRPGQAGELFF. In nucleotides, the CDR3 is TGTGCCAGCAGGCCTGGACAGGCCGGGGAGCTGTTTTTT.

The table lists this clone with a count of one. The rearrangement uses TRBV9 and TRBJ2-7; possibly TRBD2 for D (6 bases). The germline V gene encodes CDR1 SGDLS and CDR2 YYNGEE. The CDR3 covers 15 residues. V was pared by 0 bases and J by 0 bases, with 10 bases between. The CDR3 loop reads CASSVGGGISYEQYF. The CDR3 nucleotides read TGTGCCAGCAGCGTAGGGGGCGGGATCTCCTACGAGCAGTACTTC.

J is TRBJ2-3 and V is TRBV4-1; 7 positions agree with TRBD2. CDR1 and CDR2 from the germline V gene are MGHRA and YSYEKL. The CDR3 spans 17 residues. With V trimmed by 0 bases and J by 4 bases, 10 bases remained unmatched. The CDR3 protein is CASSQDQAGLWSDTQYF. CDR3 sequence (DNA): TGCGCCAGCAGCCAAGATCAAGCGGGGCTTTGGTCAGATACGCAGTATTTT.

The table lists this clone with a few counts. The chain carries TRBV7-9 and TRBJ1-6, with D maybe TRBD1 (5 bases). This CDR3 region has 14 residues. Germline CDR1 is SEHNR and CDR2 is FQNEAQ (reference sequence). The V gene lost 3 bases and the J gene lost 8 bases, with 11 bases spanning the gap. CDR3 amino acids: CASSFQGLDSPLHF. DNA for the CDR3: TGTGCCAGCAGCTTTCAGGGTTTGGATTCACCCCTCCACTTT.

This chain connects TRBV3-1 (or the pseudogene TRBV3-2) to TRBJ1-1, with TRBD1 as a possible D gene (5 bases). This CDR3 has 13 residues. Germline V gene sequence: CDR1 LGHDT, CDR2 YNNKEL (reference sequence). The V end was cut by 1 base, the J end by 5 bases, with 8 bases between. CDR3 in DNA: TGTGCCAGCAGCCAAGTACAGGAAACTGAAGCTTTCTTT. It yields the protein CASSQVQETEAFF.

This clone has only a few counts. This chain uses TRBV6-2 or TRBV6-3 with TRBJ2-5; no reliable D call. The CDR3 runs to 12 residues. The V gene lost 3 bases and the J gene lost 13 bases, with 15 bases spanning the gap. CDR1 and CDR2 (germline): MNHEY, SVGEGT. The CDR3: CASSYSGLFTYF. In DNA form, the CDR3 reads TGTGCCAGCAGTTATTCAGGCCTTTTTACGTACTTC.

The J gene is TRBJ1-1, the V gene TRBV12-3 or TRBV12-4, with TRBD1 matching over 8 bases. The CDR3 consists of 13 residues. Trimming took 5 bases from V and 6 from J; bases not matched to a gene: 5. This chain's CDR3 is CASSLDRGAEAFF. The DNA for the CDR3 is TGTGCCAGCAGTCTAGACAGGGGTGCTGAAGCTTTCTTT.

The chain is built from TRBV6-5 and TRBJ2-3, with D possibly being TRBD2 (6 bases). The germline gives CDR1 MNHEY, CDR2 SVGAGI. The CDR3 contains 15 residues. The germline V and J ends were trimmed by 6 bases and 0 bases, with 13 bases remaining between them. This CDR3 is CASRTRAGSTDTQYF. CDR3 in DNA: TGTGCCAGCAGGACACGTGCGGGGAGCACAGATACGCAGTATTTT.